This paragraph reports one TCR beta chain. V lost 1 base to trimming and J lost 9 bases; unmatched junction nucleotides: 8. The CDR3 spans 16 residues. Germline CDR1 LGHNA, CDR2 YSLEER. These data are taken from a study of T-cell reconstitution after alpha-beta-depleted transplantation in children. TCRbeta library construction was performed incorporating unique molecular identifiers. TCRdb independently ran MiXCR on the PCR reads; one entry per CDR3 protein. This table has roughly 500,000 distinct CDR3 sequences, approximately 32% appearing once. This chain connects TRBV4-3 to TRBJ2-1, with 11 bases lining up with TRBD1. This sequence originates from a human donor who donated a stem cell graft to a child with aplastic anemia. The source material was PBMCs from the stem cell graft donor, sampled from the stem cell graft. The CDR3 nucleotides read TGCGCCAGCAGCCAAGCCCCGGGACAGGGGGATGGTGAGCAGTTCTTC. Encoded protein: CASSQAPGQGDGEQFF.